The entry below describes one T cell receptor beta chain. As handled by the study authors: Reference gene primer amplification gave estimated nucleated cell counts. The data were produced by immunoSEQ multiplex PCR, yet TCRdb's version contains in-frame clones alone and is incomplete. V and J calls and clone size are given by that table; D and trimming were obtained from the DNA. This sample has about 210,000 clones, with more than 70% found just once. The record originates from a study of blood T cell repertoires in COVID-19. CDR1 and CDR2 from the germline V gene are SGHDT and YYEEEE. The CDR3 consists of 18 residues. V was trimmed by 0 bases and J by 1 base, leaving 19 bases between them.

The sample consisted of peripheral blood. V is TRBV5-6 and J is TRBJ1-2, with a weak D call TRBD1 (5 bases). The clonotype comes from a man in his late teens or twenties with active or convalescent COVID-19. DNA of the CDR3: TGTGCCAGCAGCTTGGCTGGCAGGGCAGTATGGAATAACTATGGCTACACCTTC. This codes for CASSLAGRAVWNNYGYTF.